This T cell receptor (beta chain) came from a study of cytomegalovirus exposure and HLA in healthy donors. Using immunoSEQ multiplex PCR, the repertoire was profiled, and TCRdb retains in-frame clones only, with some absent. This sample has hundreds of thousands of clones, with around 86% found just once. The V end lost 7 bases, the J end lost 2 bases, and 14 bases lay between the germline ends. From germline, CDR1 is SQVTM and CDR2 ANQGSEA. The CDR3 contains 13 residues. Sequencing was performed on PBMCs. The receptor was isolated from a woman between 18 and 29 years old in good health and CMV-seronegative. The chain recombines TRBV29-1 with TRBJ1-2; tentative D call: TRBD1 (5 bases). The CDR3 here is CSATWGLNYGYTF. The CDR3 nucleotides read TGCAGCGCAACTTGGGGACTCAACTATGGCTACACCTTC.